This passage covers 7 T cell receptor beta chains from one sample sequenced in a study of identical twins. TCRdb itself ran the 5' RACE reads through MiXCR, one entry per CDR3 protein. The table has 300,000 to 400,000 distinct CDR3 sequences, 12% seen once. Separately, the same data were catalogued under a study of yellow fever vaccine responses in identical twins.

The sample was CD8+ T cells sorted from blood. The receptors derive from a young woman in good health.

In nucleotides, the CDR3 is TGTGCCAGCAGTCCTACAGCGTACCGACTGTTTTTT. Protein sequence: CASSPTAYRLFF. The J gene is TRBJ1-4, the V gene TRBV12-3 or TRBV12-4; D unclear. V lost 5 bases to trimming and J lost 13 bases, with 14 bases between them. The CDR3 is 12 amino acids.

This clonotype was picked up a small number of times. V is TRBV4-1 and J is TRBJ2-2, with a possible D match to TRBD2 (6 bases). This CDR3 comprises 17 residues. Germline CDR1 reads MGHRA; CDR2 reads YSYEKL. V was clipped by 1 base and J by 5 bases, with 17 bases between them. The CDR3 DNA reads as TGCGCCAGCAGCCAAGTGTATGGTAGCGGCTGGACCGGGGAGCTGTTTTTT. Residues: CASSQVYGSGWTGELFF.

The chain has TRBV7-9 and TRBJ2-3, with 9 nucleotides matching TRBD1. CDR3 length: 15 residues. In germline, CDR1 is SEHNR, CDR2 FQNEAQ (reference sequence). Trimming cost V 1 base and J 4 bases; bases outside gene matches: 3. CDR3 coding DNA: TGTGCCAGCAGCTTAGTCGACAGGGGGGCAGATACGCAGTATTTT. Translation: CASSLVDRGADTQYF.

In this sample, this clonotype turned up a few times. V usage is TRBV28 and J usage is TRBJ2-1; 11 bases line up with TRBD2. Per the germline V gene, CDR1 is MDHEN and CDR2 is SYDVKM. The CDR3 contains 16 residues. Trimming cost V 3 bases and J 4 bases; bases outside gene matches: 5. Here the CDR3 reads CASSFSGGAPYNEQFF. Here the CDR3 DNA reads TGTGCCAGCAGTTTTAGCGGGGGGGCCCCATACAATGAGCAGTTCTTC.

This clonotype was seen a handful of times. CDR3 protein: CSAIEGPSYEQYV. The CDR3 DNA reads TGCAGTGCCATAGAGGGCCCCTCCTACGAGCAGTACGTC. J is TRBJ2-7 and V is TRBV20-1; possible D gene TRBD2, 5 bases. The CDR3 sequence is 13 residues long. Looked up from germline, CDR1 is DFQATT and CDR2 is SNEGSKA (reference sequence). V lost 6 bases, J lost 0 bases, and 12 bases lay in between.

The CDR3 sequence is CASGYTNTGELFF. Here the CDR3 DNA reads TGTGCCAGCGGTTACACGAACACCGGGGAGCTGTTTTTT. The chain links TRBV2 to TRBJ2-2, with unresolved D. Germline assignment: CDR1 SNHLY and CDR2 FYNNEI. This CDR3 contains 13 residues. V lost 8 bases to trimming and J lost 0 bases, with 7 bases between them.

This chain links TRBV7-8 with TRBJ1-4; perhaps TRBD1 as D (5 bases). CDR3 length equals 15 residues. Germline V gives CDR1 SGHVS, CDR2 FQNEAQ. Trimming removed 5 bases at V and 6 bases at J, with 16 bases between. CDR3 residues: CASSVSGTAYEKLFF. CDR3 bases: TGTGCCAGCAGCGTATCCGGGACTGCTTATGAAAAACTGTTTTTT.